This T cell receptor (beta chain) was documented in a study of blood T cell repertoires in COVID-19. Study-wide background: The origin of the acute and convalescent COVID-19 samples was the United States, Italy and Spain.

Some clones are missing from TCRdb's copy, which holds only in-frame ones; the method was immunoSEQ multiplex PCR. The sample lists about 270,000 clones, 75% to 90% occurring once. The study recruited people aged about 18 to 90 years across approximately 24 US areas. Cohorts were assigned according to the clinical history that participants reported. Recovered Cohort 3 donors showed two negative PCRs, clearance, or symptom resolution. The trim removed 5 bases at V and 4 bases at J, leaving 8 bases unmatched. CDR3 length: 15 residues. CDR1 KGHDR and CDR2 SFDVKD come from the germline V gene. This TCR derives from a young woman who had recovered from COVID-19. The V call is TRBV24-1, the J call TRBJ1-2; 8 bases align to TRBD1. The sequenced sample was PBMCs or T cells enriched from blood (not recorded which). CDR3 coding DNA: TGTGCCACCAGTGGTCAGGGGGCAGGGTTCTATGGCTACACCTTC. Residues: CATSGQGAGFYGYTF.